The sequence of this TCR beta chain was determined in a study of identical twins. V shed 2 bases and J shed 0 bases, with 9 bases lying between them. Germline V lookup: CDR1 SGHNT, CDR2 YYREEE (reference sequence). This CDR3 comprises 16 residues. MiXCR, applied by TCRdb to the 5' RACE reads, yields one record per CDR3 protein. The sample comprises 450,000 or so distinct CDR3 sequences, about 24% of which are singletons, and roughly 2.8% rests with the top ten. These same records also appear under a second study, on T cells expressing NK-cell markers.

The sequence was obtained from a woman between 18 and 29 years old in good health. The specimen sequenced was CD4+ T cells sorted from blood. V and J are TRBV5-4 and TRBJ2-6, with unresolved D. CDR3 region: CASSLGIRSGANVLTF. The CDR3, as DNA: TGTGCCAGCAGCTTAGGGATTCGCTCTGGGGCCAACGTCCTGACTTTC. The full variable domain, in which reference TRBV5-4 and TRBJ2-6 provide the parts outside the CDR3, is ETGVTQSPTHLIKTRGQQVTLRCSSQSGHNTVSWYQQALGQGPQFIFQYYREEENGRGNFPPRFSGLQFPNYSSELNVNALELDDSALYLCASSLGIRSGANVLTFGAGSRLTVL.